One TCR beta chain is described in this entry. The target antigen is unknown. Several immunoSEQ plates held equal portions of the genomic DNA taken from each subset. This table comes from immunoSEQ multiplex PCR, and its TCRdb copy is limited to in-frame clones, with some not included. Among about 2 million clones, roughly 94% were seen once, and the ten largest hold 0.1% to 0.15%. The sample originates from a study of shared clonotypes between healthy human individuals. Study-level results: Represented diversity, genetic and exposure-history alike, was limited by few donors. Specimens sampled were limited to blood, with tissue repertoires likely differing.

Specimen: naive CD4+ T cells sorted from blood. Subset described: CD45RA+ positively selected. The sequence was collected from a man aged 18 to 29 in good health.

CDR3 sequence: CASSFPGPTPYGYTF. The CDR3, as DNA: TGTGCCAGCAGCTTTCCGGGACCGACGCCCTATGGCTACACCTTC. V gene TRBV5-6 combines with J gene TRBJ1-2, with a weak D call TRBD1 (5 bases). Germline-derived CDR1 and CDR2 are SGHDT and YYEEEE. Trimming removed 2 bases from V and 4 bases from J, with 15 bases in between. This CDR3 is 15 amino acids long.